This T cell receptor beta chain is drawn from a study of shared clonotypes between healthy human individuals. V was cut by 4 bases and J by 2 bases, with 8 bases left in between. The V gene's germline CDR1 is LNHNV and CDR2 YYDKDF (reference sequence). The CDR3 loop spans 14 amino acids. Study outcomes and limitations: Naive CD4 clonotypes were shared across several donors at around 5.4%. Relative to memory subsets, naive subsets generally showed larger estimated richness.

On this clone: Its specificity is unknown.

In the original analysis: ImmunoSEQ yielded junction-only sequences lacking quality scores, so filtering differed. The assay was immunoSEQ multiplex PCR, and TCRdb's table has in-frame clones only and misses some. The DNA was the basis for D and trimming; V, J and clone size are from that table. The sample contains 2 million to 2.5 million clones, roughly 90% of which appear only once. This sequence originates from a man younger than 30 in good health. Some clones in this sample may be carry-over from other donors' samples. This rearrangement joins TRBV15 to TRBJ2-2; D ambiguous. Sequenced material: naive CD4+ T cells from PBMCs. Subset indicated: CD45RA+ positively selected. In nucleotides, the CDR3 is TGTGCCACCAGCAAGGGCCGAAACACCGGGGAGCTGTTTTTT. This gives the protein CATSKGRNTGELFF. Complete variable domain (other parts from reference TRBV15 and TRBJ2-2): DAMVIQNPRYQVTQFGKPVTLSCSQTLNHNVMYWYQQKSSQAPKLLFHYYDKDFNNEADTPDNFQSRRPNTSFCFLDIRSPGLGDTAMYLCATSKGRNTGELFFGEGSRLTVL.